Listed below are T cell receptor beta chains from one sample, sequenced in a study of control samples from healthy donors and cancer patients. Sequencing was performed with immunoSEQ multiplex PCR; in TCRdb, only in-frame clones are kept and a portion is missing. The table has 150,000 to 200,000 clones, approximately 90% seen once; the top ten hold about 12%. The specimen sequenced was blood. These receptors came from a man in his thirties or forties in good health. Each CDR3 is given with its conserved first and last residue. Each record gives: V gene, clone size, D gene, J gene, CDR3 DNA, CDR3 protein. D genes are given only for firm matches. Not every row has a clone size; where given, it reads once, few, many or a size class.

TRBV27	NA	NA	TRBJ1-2	TGTGCCAGCAAGAGGTATGAAGCTAACTATGGCTACACCTTC	CASKRYEANYGYTF
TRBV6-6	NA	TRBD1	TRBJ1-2	TGTGCCAGCAGTTTTGGACAGGGGGGCTACACCTTC	CASSFGQGGYTF
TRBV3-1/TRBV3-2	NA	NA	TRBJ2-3	TGTGCCAGCAGCCCAACAACAGATACGCAGTATTTT	CASSPTTDTQYF
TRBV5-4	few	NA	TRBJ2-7	TGTGCCAGCAGCCCCTATGGGGATTATCCCTACGAGCAGTACTTC	CASSPYGDYPYEQYF
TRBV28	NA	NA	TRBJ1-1	TGTGCCAGCAGTATGAATCGGGCCAGGGGCTTTGTGGCGTTCTTT	CASSMNRARGFVAFF
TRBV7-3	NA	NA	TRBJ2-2	TGTGCCAGCCGGGGGGCGGGCACCGGGGAGCTGTTTTTT	CASRGAGTGELFF
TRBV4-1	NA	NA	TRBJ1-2	TGCGCCAGCAGCCAAGACGGGACCCGGTTCAGCCTTAACTATGGCTACACCTTC	CASSQDGTRFSLNYGYTF
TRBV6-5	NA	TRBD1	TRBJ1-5	TGTGCCAGCAGCGCGACAGGGGTCAATCAGCCCCAGCATTTT	CASSATGVNQPQHF
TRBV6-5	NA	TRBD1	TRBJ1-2	TGTGCCAGCATGAAGGGACAGGGCCCAGGGAATGGCTACACCTTC	CASMKGQGPGNGYTF
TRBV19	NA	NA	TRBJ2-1	TGTGCCAGTAGCCCCAGACTTTGGACGGATGAGCAGTTCTTC	CASSPRLWTDEQFF
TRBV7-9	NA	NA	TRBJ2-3	TGTGCCAGCAGCTTGGATTTGGGCGGAAGGGATACGCAGTATTTT	CASSLDLGGRDTQYF
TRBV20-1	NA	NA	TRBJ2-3	TGCAGTGCTATCCCGACAGATACGCAGTATTTT	CSAIPTDTQYF
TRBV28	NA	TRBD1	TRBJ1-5	TGTGCCAGCATCGCCGGGACAGGGAATCAGCCCCAGCATTTT	CASIAGTGNQPQHF
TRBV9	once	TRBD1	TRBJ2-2	TGTGCCAGCAGCTTCGGGACAGGGAACGGGGAGCTGTTTTTT	CASSFGTGNGELFF
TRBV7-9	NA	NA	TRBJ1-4	TGTGCCAGCAGCTTAGACACAACTAATGAAAAACTGTTTTTT	CASSLDTTNEKLFF
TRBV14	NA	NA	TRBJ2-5	TGTGCCAGCAGCCAATTCAGCTCGTCAGAGACCCAGTACTTC	CASSQFSSSETQYF
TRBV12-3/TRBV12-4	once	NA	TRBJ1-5	TGTGCCAGCAGGGCCCTAAATCAGCCCCAGCATTTT	CASRALNQPQHF
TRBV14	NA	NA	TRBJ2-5	TGTGCCAGCAGCCAAGACAAGACCCAGTACTTC	CASSQDKTQYF
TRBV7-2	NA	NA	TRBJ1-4	TGTGCCAGCAGCTCAGGACGGGAAAAACTGTTTTTT	CASSSGREKLFF
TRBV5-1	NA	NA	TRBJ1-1	TGCGCCAGCAGCTACCTGGGCGAATTGAGTCCGGAAGCTTTCTTT	CASSYLGELSPEAFF
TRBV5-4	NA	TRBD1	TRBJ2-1	TGTGCCGCCGGGCAGGGGGCGAGTAATGAGCAGTTCTTC	CAAGQGASNEQFF
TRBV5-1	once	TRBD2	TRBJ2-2	TGCGCCAGCAGCTCCGGGACTACGAACACCGGGGAGCTGTTTTTT	CASSSGTTNTGELFF
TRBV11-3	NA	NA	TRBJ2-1	TGTGCCAGCAGCTTAGACATAACAGACAACAATGAGCAGTTCTTC	CASSLDITDNNEQFF
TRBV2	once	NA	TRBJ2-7	TGTGCCAGCATGGTGGGGTACGAGCAGTACTTC	CASMVGYEQYF
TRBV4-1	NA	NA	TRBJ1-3	TGCGCCAGCAGAATGGGGGCAGGGGAGGGGTCTGGAAACACCATATATTTT	CASRMGAGEGSGNTIYF
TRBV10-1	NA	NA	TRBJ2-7	TGCGCCAGCAGTCTAGGAGACAGAACATTCACCTACGAGCAGTACTTC	CASSLGDRTFTYEQYF